This TCR beta chain was retrieved from a study of fetal regulatory T cell absence and autoimmunity. Study summary: IPEX patients had exocrine pancreas autoimmunity without clinical diabetes. Study observations and caveats: TRB gene family usage was broadly similar in cord blood and pancreas.

Only in-frame clones appear in the TCRdb table, and some are missing; sequencing was by immunoSEQ multiplex PCR. The repertoire holds tens of thousands of clones, with roughly four fifths as singletons. This clone appeared once. No antigen is known for it. V trimming: 0 bases; J trimming: 3 bases; junction bases outside the gene matches: 8. This CDR3 contains 16 residues. CDR1 GTSNPN and CDR2 SVGIG come from the germline V gene (reference sequence). Sequenced material: cord blood. The rearrangement uses TRBV30 and TRBJ2-3, with TRBD1 matching 8 bases. This sequence originates from a newborn boy with IPEX syndrome. CDR3 amino acids: CAWSVGNRGLTDTQYF. The CDR3 nucleotides read TGTGCCTGGAGTGTGGGGAACAGGGGGTTGACAGATACGCAGTATTTT.